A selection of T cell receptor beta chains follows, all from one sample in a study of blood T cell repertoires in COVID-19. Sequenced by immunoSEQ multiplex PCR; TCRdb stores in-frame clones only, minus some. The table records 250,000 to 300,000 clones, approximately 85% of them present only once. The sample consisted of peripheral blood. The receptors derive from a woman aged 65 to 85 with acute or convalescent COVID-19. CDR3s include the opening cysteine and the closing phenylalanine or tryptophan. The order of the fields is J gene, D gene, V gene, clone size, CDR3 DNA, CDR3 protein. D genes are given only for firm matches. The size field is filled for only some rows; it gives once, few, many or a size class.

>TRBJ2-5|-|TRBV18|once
TGTGCCAGCTCACGAGTACCCGGGGGCCAAGAGACCCAGTACTTC
CASSRVPGGQETQYF
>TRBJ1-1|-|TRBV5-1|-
TGCGCCAGCAATAGTGGGACAATAAACACTGAAGCTTTCTTT
CASNSGTINTEAFF
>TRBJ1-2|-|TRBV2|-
TGTGCCAGCAGTGAGAACAGGAACTATGGCTACACCTTC
CASSENRNYGYTF
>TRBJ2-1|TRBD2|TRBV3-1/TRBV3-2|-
TGTGCCAGCAGCCAACGGGGGGGCGGTTACAATGAGCAGTTCTTC
CASSQRGGGYNEQFF
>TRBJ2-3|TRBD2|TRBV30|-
TGTGCCTGGAGTACTAGCGGGGGTGGAGATACGCAGTATTTT
CAWSTSGGGDTQYF
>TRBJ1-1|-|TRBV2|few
TGTGCCAGCAGTGAAGCCGAGGACACTGAAGCTTTCTTT
CASSEAEDTEAFF
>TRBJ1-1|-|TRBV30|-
TGTGCCTGGAGTGCCGGGGGGGACACTGAAGCTTTCTTT
CAWSAGGDTEAFF
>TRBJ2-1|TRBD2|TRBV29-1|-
TGCAGCGCCACCGGGAGGAATGAGCAGTTCTTC
CSATGRNEQFF
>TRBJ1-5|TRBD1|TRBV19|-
TGTGCCAGTAGAGGACAGGTCCGCAATCAGCCCCAGCATTTT
CASRGQVRNQPQHF
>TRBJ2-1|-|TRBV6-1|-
TGTGCCAGCAGTGCGTCGCCGAGCGCCAGCTTTTCCTACAATGAGCAGTTCTTC
CASSASPSASFSYNEQFF
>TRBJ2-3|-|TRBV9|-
TGTGCCAGCAGCGAGGGAGGACTCCCGGATACGCAGTATTTT
CASSEGGLPDTQYF
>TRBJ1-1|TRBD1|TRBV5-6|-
TGTGCCAGCAGCTTAAAGTACAGGGGAAGGACTGAAGCTTTCTTT
CASSLKYRGRTEAFF
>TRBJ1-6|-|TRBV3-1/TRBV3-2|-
TGTGCCAGCAGCCCAGGGTGGAGCTATAATTCACCCCTCCACTTT
CASSPGWSYNSPLHF